This T cell receptor beta chain stems from a study of T cell responses to AZD1222 COVID-19 vaccine. Study-wide results and caveats: Spike-wide vaccine-associated CD4 TCRs dominated at 160-218 and 743-854. White British donors predominated, females outnumbered males, and clonal diversity was possibly underestimated. Seropositivity was recorded at baseline in only a handful of AZD1222 recipients.

For this clone: Its antigen is not identified.

Per the germline V gene, CDR1 is PRHDT and CDR2 is FYEKMQ (reference sequence). V was pared by 5 bases and J by 5 bases, with 21 bases between. The CDR3 length is 16 residues. TCRdb's table, derived via immunoSEQ multiplex PCR, lists solely in-frame clones and lacks some. Of some 80,000 clones listed, more than 70% were seen once; the top ten hold 8% to 10%. The chain recombines TRBV13 with TRBJ1-1; D not resolved. The TCR originated in an adult in good health. This sample comprised peripheral blood, obtained on day 0 of AZD1222 vaccination. The CDR3 DNA reads TGTGCCAGCAGCCCTAGGACGAATGGAGAGGAGACTGAAGCTTTCTTT. It is translated as CASSPRTNGEETEAFF.